This T cell receptor beta chain was captured in a study of blood T cells in healthy people across ages. Study results and caveats: Naive T cell percentage showed a strong correlation with the diversity of TCR beta.

In the case of this clonotype: What it binds is not known.

It was with a sample-barcoded 5' primer and a J-beta primer mix that a second PCR of about 6 to 11 cycles was run. TCRdb re-derived calls from the 5' RACE reads in MiXCR, one entry per CDR3 protein. The profile covers about 1,400,000 distinct CDR3 sequences, with 59% appearing a single time and about 6.7% taken by the ten largest. The length of the CDR3 is 16 residues. CDR1 and CDR2 (germline): SGHAT, FQNNGV. The V gene end was trimmed by 5 bases and the J gene end by 2 bases; junction bases not matched to a gene: 3. The sequenced material came from blood. This chain uses TRBV11-2 with TRBJ2-6, with 10 bases aligning to TRBD1. This clonotype originated in a man aged 18 to 35 in good health. This chain's CDR3 is CASSPGTGAGANVLTF. The CDR3 DNA sequence: TGTGCCAGCAGCCCAGGGACAGGGGCTGGGGCCAACGTCCTGACTTTC.